A single sample gave rise to the 9 T cell receptor beta chains below, sequenced in a study of vaccination and CD4 T cells after COVID-19. These TCRs' antigens remain unknown. Treatment meaning: roughly 10-day PBMC culture with coronavirus spike peptide pools or control peptides (ViraFEST assay). Oncomine TCR Beta short-read sequencing was applied to DNA from cultured CD4+ T cells. Each CDR3 protein is one row after TCRdb ran MiXCR on the PCR reads. The sample shows approximately 12,000 distinct CDR3 sequences, approximately 82% of them seen only once. Specimen: CD4+ T cells from blood, cultured in vitro. These TCRs come from a human donor who had recovered from COVID-19.

In its sample, this clonotype was seen a few times. This chain connects TRBV7-6 to TRBJ1-1; 7 positions match TRBD1. The CDR3 is 15 amino acids. J gave up 0 bases and V 0 bases, and 1 base lay outside the gene matches. CDR1 SGHVS and CDR2 FNYEAQ come from the germline V gene. The CDR3 nucleotides are TGTGCCAGCAGCTTAGCCCAGGGGGTGAACACTGAAGCTTTCTTT. Protein sequence: CASSLAQGVNTEAFF.

The chain joins TRBV15 to TRBJ1-4; 11 bases agree with TRBD1. The V and J ends lost 0 bases and 5 bases, in that order; junction bases with no gene match: 2. The CDR3 length is 16 residues. Germline V lookup: CDR1 LNHNV, CDR2 YYDKDF (reference sequence). CDR3 region: CATSRDGTGGNEKLFF. In DNA, the CDR3 is TGTGCCACCAGCAGAGATGGGACAGGGGGAAATGAAAAACTGTTTTTT.

This sequence joins TRBV6-2 or TRBV6-3 and TRBJ1-5; a possible D gene is TRBD1 (6 bases). The CDR3 length is 13 residues. Trimming cost V 10 bases and J 9 bases, with 19 bases left between them. CDR1 and CDR2 (germline): MNHEY, SVGEGT. CDR3 sequence: CATWNGLGGPQHF. DNA for the CDR3: TGTGCCACCTGGAATGGGCTAGGGGGGCCCCAGCATTTT.

V is TRBV20-1 and J is TRBJ2-1, with TRBD2 identical over 8 bases. There are 11 residues in the CDR3. V lost 5 bases and J lost 9; bases outside the gene matches: 3. Germline values: CDR1 DFQATT, CDR2 SNEGSKA (reference sequence). The CDR3 region has the DNA TGCAGTGCTGGACTAGCCTTTGAGCAGTTCTTC. Its translation: CSAGLAFEQFF.

A word on this clonotype: A clone one base away is much larger, so this may be a read error. The chain links TRBV27 to TRBJ2-3; D is undetermined. Trimming shortened V by 2 bases and J by 2 bases, and 17 bases separated the two germline ends. This CDR3 spans 17 amino acids. The germline CDR1 and CDR2 sequences are MNHEY and SMNVEV (reference sequence). The chain's CDR3 is CASSLGLSWCLTDTQYF. The CDR3 DNA sequence: TGTGCCAGCAGTTTAGGCCTAAGCTGGTGCCTCACAGATACGCAGTATTTT.

The chain has TRBV7-2 and TRBJ2-7; no clear D gene. Germline CDR1 reads SGHTA; CDR2 reads FQGNSA. The CDR3 contains 11 residues. Trimming shortened V by 3 bases and J by 5 bases, and 5 bases separated the two germline ends. The CDR3: CASSLINEQYF. The CDR3 DNA sequence: TGTGCCAGCAGCTTGATCAACGAGCAGTACTTC.

The V and J genes are TRBV20-1 and TRBJ2-5, with TRBD1 matching 8 bases. V lost 5 bases to trimming and J lost 2 bases; unmatched junction nucleotides: 1. The V gene's germline CDR1 is DFQATT and CDR2 SNEGSKA (reference sequence). This CDR3 is built from 12 residues. The CDR3 region has the DNA TGCAGTGCTGGGACAGGTCAAGAGACCCAGTACTTC. Protein sequence: CSAGTGQETQYF.

This clonotype was seen a few times. The CDR3: CASSQTSGRADYNEQFF. Written as DNA, the CDR3 is TGCGCCAGCAGCCAAACTAGCGGGAGGGCCGATTACAATGAGCAGTTCTTC. The rearrangement joins TRBV5-1 to TRBJ2-1, with TRBD2 matching 13 bases. The CDR3 totals 17 residues. Trimming removed 4 bases from V and 4 bases from J; junction bases left unmatched: 8. Germline CDR1 SGHRS, CDR2 YFSETQ.

The chain links TRBV15 to TRBJ1-6; TRBD1 is a possible D gene (6 bases). CDR1 is LNHNV, CDR2 YYDKDF, per germline (reference sequence). CDR3 length: 14 amino acids. The V gene lost 5 bases and the J gene lost 6 bases, with 11 bases spanning the gap. The CDR3 protein is CATSRDTTNSPLHF. The DNA for the CDR3 is TGTGCCACCAGCCGGGACACCACTAATTCACCCCTCCACTTT.